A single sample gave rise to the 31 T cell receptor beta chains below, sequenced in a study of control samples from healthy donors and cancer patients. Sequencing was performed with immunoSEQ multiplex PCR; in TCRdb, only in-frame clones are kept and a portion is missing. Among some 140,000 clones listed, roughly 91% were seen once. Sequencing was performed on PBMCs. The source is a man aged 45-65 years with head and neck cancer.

Written as DNA, the CDR3 is TGTGCCAGCAGCAGGACAGTTCGCAATGAGCAGTTCTTC. Amino acids: CASSRTVRNEQFF. The chain uses TRBV5-4 and TRBJ2-1, with TRBD1 as a possible D gene (6 bases). From germline, CDR1 is SGHNT and CDR2 YYREEE (reference sequence). The CDR3 has 13 amino acids. V lost 4 bases and J lost 6, with 11 bases in between. The full variable domain, with the rest looked up from reference TRBV5-4 and TRBJ2-1, is ETGVTQSPTHLIKTRGQQVTLRCSSQSGHNTVSWYQQALGQGPQFIFQYYREEENGRGNFPPRFSGLQFPNYSSELNVNALELDDSALYLCASSRTVRNEQFFGPGTRLTVL.

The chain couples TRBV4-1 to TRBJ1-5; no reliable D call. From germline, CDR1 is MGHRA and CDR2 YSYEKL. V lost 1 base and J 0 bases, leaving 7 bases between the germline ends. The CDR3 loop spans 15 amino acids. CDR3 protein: CASSQGRNSNQPQHF. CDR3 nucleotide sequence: TGCGCCAGCAGCCAAGGACGGAATAGCAATCAGCCCCAGCATTTT.

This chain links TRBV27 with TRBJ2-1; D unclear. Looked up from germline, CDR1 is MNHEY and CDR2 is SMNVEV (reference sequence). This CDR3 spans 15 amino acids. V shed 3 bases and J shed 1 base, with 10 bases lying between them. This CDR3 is CASSFTADSYNEQFF. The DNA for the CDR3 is TGTGCCAGCAGTTTTACCGCGGATTCCTACAATGAGCAGTTCTTC.

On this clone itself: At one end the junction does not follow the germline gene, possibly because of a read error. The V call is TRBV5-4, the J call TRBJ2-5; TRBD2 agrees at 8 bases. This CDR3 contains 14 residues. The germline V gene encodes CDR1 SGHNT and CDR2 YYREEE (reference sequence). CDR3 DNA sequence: TGTGCCAGCCATCGGGCTGCTAGCGGGCGACAGGTGGACTTC. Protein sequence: CASHRAASGRQVDF.

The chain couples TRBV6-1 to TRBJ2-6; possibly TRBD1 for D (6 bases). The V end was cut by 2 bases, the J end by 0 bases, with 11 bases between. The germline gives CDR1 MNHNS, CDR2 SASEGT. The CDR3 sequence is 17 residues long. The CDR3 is CASSERQAFSGANVLTF. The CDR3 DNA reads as TGTGCCAGCAGTGAACGACAGGCCTTCTCTGGGGCCAACGTCCTGACTTTC.

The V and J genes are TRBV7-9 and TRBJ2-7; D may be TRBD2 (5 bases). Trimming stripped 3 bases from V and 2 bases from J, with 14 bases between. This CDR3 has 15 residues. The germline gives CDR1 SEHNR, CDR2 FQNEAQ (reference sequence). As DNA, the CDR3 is TGTGCCAGCAGCTTTCTCGGTGCGGGTACCTACGAGCAGTACTTC. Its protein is CASSFLGAGTYEQYF.

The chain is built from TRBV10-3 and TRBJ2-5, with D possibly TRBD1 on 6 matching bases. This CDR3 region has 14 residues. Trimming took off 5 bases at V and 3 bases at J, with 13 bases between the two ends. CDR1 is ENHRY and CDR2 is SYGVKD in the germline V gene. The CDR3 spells CAISPGATKETQYF. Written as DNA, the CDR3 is TGTGCCATCAGTCCAGGGGCCACTAAAGAGACCCAGTACTTC.

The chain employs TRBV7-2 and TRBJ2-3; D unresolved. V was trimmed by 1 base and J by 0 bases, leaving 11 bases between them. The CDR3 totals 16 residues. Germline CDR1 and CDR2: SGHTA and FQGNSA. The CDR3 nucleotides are TGTGCCAGCAGCTTAGTCCTAGAAACTAGCACAGATACGCAGTATTTT. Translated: CASSLVLETSTDTQYF.

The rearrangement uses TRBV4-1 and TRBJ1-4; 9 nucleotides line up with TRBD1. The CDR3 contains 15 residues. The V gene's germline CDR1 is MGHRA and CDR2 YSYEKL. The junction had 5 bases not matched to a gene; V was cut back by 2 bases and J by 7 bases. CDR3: CASSQLTTGGEKLFF. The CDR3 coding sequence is TGCGCCAGCAGCCAACTCACGACAGGGGGTGAAAAACTGTTTTTT.

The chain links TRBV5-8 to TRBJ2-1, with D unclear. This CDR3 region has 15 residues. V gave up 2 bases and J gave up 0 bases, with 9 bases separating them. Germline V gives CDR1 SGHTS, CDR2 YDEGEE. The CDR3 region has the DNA TGTGCCAGCAGCTTAAGTGAGAGCTCCTACAATGAGCAGTTCTTC. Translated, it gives CASSLSESSYNEQFF.

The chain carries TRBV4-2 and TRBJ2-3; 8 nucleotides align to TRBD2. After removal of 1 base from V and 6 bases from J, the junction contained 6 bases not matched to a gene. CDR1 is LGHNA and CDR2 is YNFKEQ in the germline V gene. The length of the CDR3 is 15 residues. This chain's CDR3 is CASSQVAASGDTQYF. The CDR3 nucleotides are TGTGCCAGCAGCCAAGTTGCGGCTAGCGGGGATACGCAGTATTTT.

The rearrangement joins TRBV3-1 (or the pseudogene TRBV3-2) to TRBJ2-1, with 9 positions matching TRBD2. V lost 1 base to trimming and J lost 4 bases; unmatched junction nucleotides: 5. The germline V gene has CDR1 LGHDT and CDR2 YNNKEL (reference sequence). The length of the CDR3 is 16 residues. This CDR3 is CASSQGVSGSYNEQFF. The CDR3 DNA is TGTGCCAGCAGCCAAGGCGTTAGCGGGAGTTACAATGAGCAGTTCTTC.

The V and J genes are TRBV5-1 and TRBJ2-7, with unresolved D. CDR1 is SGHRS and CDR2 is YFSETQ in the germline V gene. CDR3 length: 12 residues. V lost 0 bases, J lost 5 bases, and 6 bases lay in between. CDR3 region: CASSLARDEQYF. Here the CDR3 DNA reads TGCGCCAGCAGCTTGGCAAGGGACGAGCAGTACTTC.

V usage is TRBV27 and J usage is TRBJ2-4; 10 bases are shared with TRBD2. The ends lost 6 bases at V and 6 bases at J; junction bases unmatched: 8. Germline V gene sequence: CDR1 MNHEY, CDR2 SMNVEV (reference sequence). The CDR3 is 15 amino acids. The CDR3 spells CASSQAGGLGNIQYF. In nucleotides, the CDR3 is TGTGCCAGCAGCCAAGCGGGAGGGCTCGGAAACATTCAGTACTTC.

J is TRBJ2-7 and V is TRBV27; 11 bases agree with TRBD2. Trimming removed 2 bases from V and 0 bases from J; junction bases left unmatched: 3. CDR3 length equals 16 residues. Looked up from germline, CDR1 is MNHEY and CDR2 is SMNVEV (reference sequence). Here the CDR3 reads CASSLIGTSGSYEQYF. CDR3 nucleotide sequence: TGTGCCAGCAGTTTAATCGGGACTAGCGGCTCCTACGAGCAGTACTTC.

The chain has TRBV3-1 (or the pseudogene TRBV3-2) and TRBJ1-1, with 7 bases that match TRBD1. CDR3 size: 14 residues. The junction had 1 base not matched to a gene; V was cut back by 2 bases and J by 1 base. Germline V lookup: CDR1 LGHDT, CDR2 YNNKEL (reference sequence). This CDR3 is CASSQTGANTEAFF. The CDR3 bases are TGTGCCAGCAGCCAAACAGGGGCGAACACTGAAGCTTTCTTT.

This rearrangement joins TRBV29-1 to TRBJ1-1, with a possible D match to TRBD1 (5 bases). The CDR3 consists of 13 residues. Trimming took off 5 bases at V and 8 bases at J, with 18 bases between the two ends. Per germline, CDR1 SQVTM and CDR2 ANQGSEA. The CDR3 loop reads CSVLLGLTTEAFF. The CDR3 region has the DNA TGCAGCGTTTTGTTGGGACTGACGACCGAAGCTTTCTTT. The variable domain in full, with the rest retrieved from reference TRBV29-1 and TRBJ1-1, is SAVISQKPSRDICQRGTSLTIQCQVDSQVTMMFWYRQQPGQSLTLIATANQGSEATYESGFVIDKFPISRPNLTFSTLTVSNMSPEDSSIYLCSVLLGLTTEAFFGQGTRLTVV.

CDR3 nucleotide sequence: TGCGCCAGCAGCTTGGGCCCTAGCGCCAGCACAGATACGCAGTATTTT. This sequence encodes CASSLGPSASTDTQYF. V usage is TRBV5-1 and J usage is TRBJ2-3; the D gene is possibly TRBD2 (6 bases). The CDR3 is 16 residues long. Deletions cut 0 bases from V and 0 bases from J, with 11 bases between. Germline lookup yields CDR1 SGHRS and CDR2 YFSETQ.

The CDR3 DNA is TGCGCCAGCAGGGAGCACTATGGCTACACCTTC. Translation: CASREHYGYTF. The chain carries TRBV5-1 and TRBJ1-2; D is undetermined. The CDR3 loop spans 11 amino acids. Germline CDR1 reads SGHRS; CDR2 reads YFSETQ. V lost 5 bases, J lost 3 bases, and 5 bases lay in between.

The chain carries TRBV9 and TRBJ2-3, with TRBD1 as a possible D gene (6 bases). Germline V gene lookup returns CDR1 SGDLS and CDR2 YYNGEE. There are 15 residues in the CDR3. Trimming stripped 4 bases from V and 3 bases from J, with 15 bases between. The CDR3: CASSPLGGGTDTQYF. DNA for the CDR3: TGTGCCAGCAGCCCCCTTGGGGGCGGGACAGATACGCAGTATTTT. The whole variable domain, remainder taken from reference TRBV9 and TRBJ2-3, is DSGVTQTPKHLITATGQRVTLRCSPRSGDLSVYWYQQSLDQGLQFLIQYYNGEERAKGNILERFSAQQFPDLHSELNLSSLELGDSALYFCASSPLGGGTDTQYFGPGTRLTVL.

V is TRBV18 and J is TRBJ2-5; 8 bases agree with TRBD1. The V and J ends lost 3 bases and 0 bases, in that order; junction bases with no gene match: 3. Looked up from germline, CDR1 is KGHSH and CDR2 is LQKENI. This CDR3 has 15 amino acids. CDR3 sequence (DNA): TGTGCCAGCTCACCGGACAGGGCGTACCAAGAGACCCAGTACTTC. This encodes CASSPDRAYQETQYF.

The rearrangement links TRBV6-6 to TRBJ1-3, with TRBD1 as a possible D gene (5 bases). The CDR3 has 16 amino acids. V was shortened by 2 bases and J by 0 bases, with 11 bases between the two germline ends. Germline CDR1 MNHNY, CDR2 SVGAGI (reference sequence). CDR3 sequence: CASSYGAGVSGNTIYF. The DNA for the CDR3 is TGTGCCAGCAGTTACGGGGCGGGCGTCTCTGGAAACACCATATATTTT.

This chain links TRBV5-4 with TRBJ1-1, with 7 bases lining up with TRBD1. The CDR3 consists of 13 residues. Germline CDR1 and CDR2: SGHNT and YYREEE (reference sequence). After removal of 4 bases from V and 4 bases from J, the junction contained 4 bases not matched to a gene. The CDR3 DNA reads TGTGCCAGCAGCCGGACAGGTGGCACTGAAGCTTTCTTT. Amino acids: CASSRTGGTEAFF.

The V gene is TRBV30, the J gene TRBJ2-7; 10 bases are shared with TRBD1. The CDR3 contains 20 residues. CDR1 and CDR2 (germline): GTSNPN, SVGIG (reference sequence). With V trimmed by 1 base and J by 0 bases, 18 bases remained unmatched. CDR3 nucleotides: TGTGCCTGGAGTGGGGCACTTGGGACAGGGGACCCCATCTTCTCCTACGAGCAGTACTTC. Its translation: CAWSGALGTGDPIFSYEQYF.

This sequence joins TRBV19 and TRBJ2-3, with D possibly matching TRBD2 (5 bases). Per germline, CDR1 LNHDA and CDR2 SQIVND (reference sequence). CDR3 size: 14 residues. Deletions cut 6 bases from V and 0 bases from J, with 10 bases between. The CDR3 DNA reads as TGTGCCAGTAGCCTACGGGATAGCACAGATACGCAGTATTTT. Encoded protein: CASSLRDSTDTQYF.

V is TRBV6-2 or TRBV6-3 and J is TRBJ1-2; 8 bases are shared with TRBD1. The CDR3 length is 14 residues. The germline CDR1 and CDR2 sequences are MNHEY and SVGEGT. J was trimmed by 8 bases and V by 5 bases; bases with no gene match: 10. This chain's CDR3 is CASSNNRGRSGYTF. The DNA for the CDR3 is TGTGCCAGCAGTAACAACAGGGGGAGGAGCGGCTACACCTTC.

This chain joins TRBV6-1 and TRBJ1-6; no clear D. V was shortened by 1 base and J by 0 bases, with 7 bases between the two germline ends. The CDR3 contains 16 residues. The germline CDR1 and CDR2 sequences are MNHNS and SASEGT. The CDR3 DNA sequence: TGTGCCAGCAGTGAAGACATTCGCTCCTATAATTCACCCCTCCACTTT. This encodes CASSEDIRSYNSPLHF.

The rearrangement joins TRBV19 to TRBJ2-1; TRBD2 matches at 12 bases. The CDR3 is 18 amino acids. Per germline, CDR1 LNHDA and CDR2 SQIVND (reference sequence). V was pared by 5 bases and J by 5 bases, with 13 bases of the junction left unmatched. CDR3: CASSLGLAGGKLHNEQFF. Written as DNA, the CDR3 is TGTGCCAGTAGTCTTGGGCTAGCGGGGGGGAAACTCCACAATGAGCAGTTCTTC.

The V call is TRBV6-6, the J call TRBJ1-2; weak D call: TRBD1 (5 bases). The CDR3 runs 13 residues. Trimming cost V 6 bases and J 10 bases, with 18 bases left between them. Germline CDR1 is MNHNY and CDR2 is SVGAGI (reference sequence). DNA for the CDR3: TGTGCCAGCAGCCCGGGACGGCCGGGGGACTACACCTTC. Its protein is CASSPGRPGDYTF.

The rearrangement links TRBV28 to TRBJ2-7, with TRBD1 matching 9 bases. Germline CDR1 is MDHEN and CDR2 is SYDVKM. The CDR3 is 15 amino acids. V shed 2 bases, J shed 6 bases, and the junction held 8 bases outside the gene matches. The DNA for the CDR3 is TGTGCCAGCAGTTTAAGGGGACAGGGACGATTCGAGCAGTACTTC. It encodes CASSLRGQGRFEQYF.

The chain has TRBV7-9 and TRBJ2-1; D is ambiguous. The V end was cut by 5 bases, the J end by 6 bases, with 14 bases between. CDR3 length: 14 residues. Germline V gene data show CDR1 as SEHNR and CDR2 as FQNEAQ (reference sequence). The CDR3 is CASSPQSAVNEQFF. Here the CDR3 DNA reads TGTGCCAGCAGCCCTCAGTCGGCGGTCAATGAGCAGTTCTTC.